Listed below are T cell receptor beta chains from one sample, sequenced in a study of PD-L1 blockade in urothelial cancer. Assay used: immunoSEQ multiplex PCR; TCRdb lists only in-frame clones, some missing. The sample gives tens of thousands of clones, around 86% of which show up once; 2.5% to 4% is in the top ten. The specimen comprised PBMCs, sampled around atezolizumab (anti-PD-L1) treatment. The receptors derive from a man between 65 and 85 years old with urothelial cancer. The CDR3 runs from the conserved cysteine through the conserved F or W. Each record gives: J gene, V gene, CDR3 protein.

j_call: TRBJ2-1; v_call: TRBV28; cdr3_aa: CASSTTPVQANEQFF
j_call: TRBJ2-5; v_call: TRBV5-6; cdr3_aa: CASSAGGIEQYF
j_call: TRBJ1-1; v_call: TRBV18; cdr3_aa: CASSPPSGQNTEAFF
j_call: TRBJ2-1; v_call: TRBV5-1; cdr3_aa: CASSLALAGGPHEQFF
j_call: TRBJ1-1; v_call: TRBV27; cdr3_aa: CASSETGMPRTEAFF
j_call: TRBJ1-4; v_call: TRBV15; cdr3_aa: CATSRQQTEKLFF
j_call: TRBJ1-5; v_call: TRBV27; cdr3_aa: CASRSGKRDRGDQPQHF
j_call: TRBJ2-1; v_call: TRBV5-1; cdr3_aa: CASSLSGGRARGNEQFF
j_call: TRBJ2-3; v_call: TRBV27; cdr3_aa: CASKDRATDTQYF
j_call: TRBJ2-5; v_call: TRBV5-1; cdr3_aa: CASIGPGRETQHF
j_call: TRBJ1-1; v_call: TRBV30; cdr3_aa: CAWKDRVHPEAFF
j_call: TRBJ1-5; v_call: TRBV6-5; cdr3_aa: CASSPQVSNQPQHF
j_call: TRBJ1-4; v_call: TRBV4-2; cdr3_aa: CASSQESFEGGTNEKLFF
j_call: TRBJ2-7; v_call: TRBV10-3; cdr3_aa: CAIGTSGNYEQYF
j_call: TRBJ1-1; v_call: TRBV28; cdr3_aa: CASSSYRGYTEAFF
j_call: TRBJ2-1; v_call: TRBV7-9; cdr3_aa: CASSLSGQQQFF
j_call: TRBJ1-3; v_call: TRBV19; cdr3_aa: CASRGVFSGNTIYF